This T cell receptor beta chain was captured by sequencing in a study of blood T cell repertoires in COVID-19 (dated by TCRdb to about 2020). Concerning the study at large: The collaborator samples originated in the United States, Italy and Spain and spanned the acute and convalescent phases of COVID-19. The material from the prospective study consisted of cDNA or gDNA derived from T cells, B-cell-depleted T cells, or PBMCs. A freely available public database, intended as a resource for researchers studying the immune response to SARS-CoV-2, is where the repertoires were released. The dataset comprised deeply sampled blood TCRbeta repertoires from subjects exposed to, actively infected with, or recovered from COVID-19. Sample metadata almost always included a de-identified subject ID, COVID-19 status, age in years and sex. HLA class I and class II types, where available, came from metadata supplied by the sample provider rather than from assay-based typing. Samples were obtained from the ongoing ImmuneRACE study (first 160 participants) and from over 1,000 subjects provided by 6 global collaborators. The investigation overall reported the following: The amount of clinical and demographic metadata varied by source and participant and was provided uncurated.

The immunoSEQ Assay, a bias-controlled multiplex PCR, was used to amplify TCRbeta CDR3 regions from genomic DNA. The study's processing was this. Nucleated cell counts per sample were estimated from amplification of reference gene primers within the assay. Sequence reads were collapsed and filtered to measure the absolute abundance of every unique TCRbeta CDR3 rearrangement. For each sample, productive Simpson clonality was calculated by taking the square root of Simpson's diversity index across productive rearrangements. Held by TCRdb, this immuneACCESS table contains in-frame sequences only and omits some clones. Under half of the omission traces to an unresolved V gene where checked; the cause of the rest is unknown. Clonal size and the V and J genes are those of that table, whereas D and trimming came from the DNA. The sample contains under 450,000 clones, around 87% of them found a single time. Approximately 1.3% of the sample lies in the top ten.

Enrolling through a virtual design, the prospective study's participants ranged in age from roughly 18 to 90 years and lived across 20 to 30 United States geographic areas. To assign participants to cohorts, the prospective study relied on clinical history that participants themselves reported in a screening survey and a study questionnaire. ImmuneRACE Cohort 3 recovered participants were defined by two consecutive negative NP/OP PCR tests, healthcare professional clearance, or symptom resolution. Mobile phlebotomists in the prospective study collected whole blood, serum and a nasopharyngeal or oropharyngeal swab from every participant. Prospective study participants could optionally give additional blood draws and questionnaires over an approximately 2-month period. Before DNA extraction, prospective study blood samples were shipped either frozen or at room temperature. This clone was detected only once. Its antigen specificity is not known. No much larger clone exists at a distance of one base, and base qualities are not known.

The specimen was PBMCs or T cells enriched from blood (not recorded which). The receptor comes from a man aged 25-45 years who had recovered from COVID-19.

The DNA sequence is TGTGCTAGTGGTTTGTGGCCCGAGCAGTACTTC. This yields the protein CASGLWPEQYF. Recombination joined TRBV12-5 with TRBJ2-7, with no D gene named confidently. The CDR3 runs 11 amino acids, cysteine and phenylalanine included. Only the CDR3 region is kept as DNA, spanning 33 bases read in frame from base 1. The trim is 2 bases for V and 6 bases for J, with a gap of 5 bases between the germline ends. The CDR1 and CDR2 encoded by the germline V gene are LGHNT and FRNRAP.